The rows below give T cell receptor beta chains drawn from one sample of a study of cytomegalovirus exposure and HLA in healthy donors. TCRdb keeps only in-frame clones here, not all; method: immunoSEQ multiplex PCR. The table has around 94,000 clones, approximately 80% seen once. The sample taken for sequencing was PBMCs. All receptors come from a male donor in good health and CMV-seropositive. CDR3s include the opening cysteine and the closing phenylalanine or tryptophan. D genes are given only for firm matches. Some rows mark clone size as missing; the rest say once, few, many or name a class of expanded clone.

J,D,length,size,V,CDR3,DNA
TRBJ2-7,TRBD1,15,NA,TRBV7-2,CASSPDRESSYEQYF,TGTGCCAGCAGCCCGGACAGGGAGAGCTCCTACGAGCAGTACTTC
TRBJ2-1,NA,15,NA,TRBV21-1,CASSKWGQGEGEQFF,TGTGCCAGCAGCAAATGGGGACAGGGGGAGGGGGAGCAGTTCTTC
TRBJ2-2,NA,14,NA,TRBV23-1,CASSQPDGDGELFF,TGCGCCAGCAGTCAACCCGACGGAGACGGGGAGCTGTTTTTT
TRBJ2-3,TRBD2,17,NA,TRBV5-4,CASSPPGLAGSTDTQYF,TGTGCCAGCAGCCCACCTGGACTAGCGGGGAGCACAGATACGCAGTATTTT
TRBJ2-7,NA,13,NA,TRBV6-1,CASQGGSSYEQYF,TGTGCCAGTCAGGGGGGTTCTTCCTACGAGCAGTACTTC
TRBJ1-3,NA,15,NA,TRBV5-1,CASSLAGVSGNTIYF,TGCGCCAGCAGCTTGGCGGGGGTCTCTGGAAACACCATATATTTT
TRBJ2-7,NA,12,NA,TRBV25-1,CASSGIAYEQYF,TGTGCCAGCAGTGGAATAGCCTACGAGCAGTACTTC
TRBJ2-2,NA,15,once,TRBV28,CASLTRTGRAGELFF,TGTGCCAGTCTTACTAGGACAGGGAGGGCCGGGGAGCTGTTTTTT
TRBJ2-3,TRBD2,16,NA,TRBV12-5,CASGLSTGGGTDTQYF,TGTGCTAGTGGTTTGAGTACGGGGGGGGGCACAGATACGCAGTATTTT
TRBJ2-2,NA,15,once,TRBV7-6,CASSLGQAQTGELFF,TGTGCCAGCAGCTTAGGACAGGCCCAAACCGGGGAGCTGTTTTTT
TRBJ2-7,TRBD2,15,NA,TRBV19,CASSMGTSGPGEQYF,TGTGCCAGTAGTATGGGGACTAGCGGCCCTGGCGAGCAGTACTTC
TRBJ2-3,TRBD2,18,NA,TRBV5-4,CASSFFSGGSSSTDTQYF,TGTGCCAGCAGCTTTTTTAGTGGCGGGAGTTCTAGCACAGATACGCAGTATTTT
TRBJ2-7,TRBD1,15,NA,TRBV23-1,CASSQPGQGSYEQYF,TGCGCCAGCAGTCAACCGGGACAGGGAAGCTACGAGCAGTACTTC
TRBJ2-7,NA,17,NA,TRBV7-9,CSSSLRRRTGSSYEQYF,TGTTCCAGCAGCTTACGGCGCAGGACGGGAAGCTCCTACGAGCAGTACTTC
TRBJ2-1,NA,16,few,TRBV9,CASSSPSGTTDNEQFF,TGTGCCAGCAGCTCACCTTCCGGGACAACAGACAATGAGCAGTTCTTC
TRBJ2-2,NA,12,NA,TRBV2,CASSMGGGELFF,TGTGCCAGCAGTATGGGGGGCGGGGAGCTGTTTTTT
TRBJ1-1,NA,11,NA,TRBV29-1,CSVARGTEAFF,TGCAGCGTTGCGCGGGGCACTGAAGCTTTCTTT
TRBJ2-1,TRBD2,14,NA,TRBV29-1,CSVAGGTSGNEQFF,TGCAGCGTTGCCGGAGGGACTAGCGGGAATGAGCAGTTCTTC
TRBJ2-2,NA,14,NA,TRBV5-6,CASSYIQGSGELFF,TGTGCCAGCAGCTACATTCAGGGTAGCGGGGAGCTGTTTTTT
TRBJ2-5,NA,11,NA,TRBV7-2,CASSSQGTQYF,TGTGCCAGCAGCTCCCAGGGAACCCAGTACTTC
TRBJ2-1,TRBD2,14,NA,TRBV7-3,CASSRTSGRNEQFF,TGTGCCAGCAGCCGGACTAGCGGGAGGAATGAGCAGTTCTTC
TRBJ2-3,TRBD1,16,NA,TRBV4-3,CASSQEGTGRTDTQYF,TGCGCCAGCAGCCAAGAAGGGACAGGGCGCACAGATACGCAGTATTTT
TRBJ2-1,TRBD2,15,NA,TRBV5-1,CASSATSGGYNEQFF,TGCGCCAGCAGCGCCACTAGCGGGGGATACAATGAGCAGTTCTTC
TRBJ2-3,TRBD2,13,few,TRBV29-1,CSVGRDYTDTQYF,TGCAGCGTTGGAAGGGACTACACAGATACGCAGTATTTT
TRBJ2-7,TRBD2,14,NA,TRBV9,CASSPGLVRYEQYF,TGTGCCAGCAGCCCTGGACTAGTCCGCTACGAGCAGTACTTC
TRBJ2-7,TRBD1,15,NA,TRBV7-9,CSSSLEGQGAYEQYF,TGTTCCAGCAGCTTAGAGGGACAGGGGGCCTACGAGCAGTACTTC
TRBJ2-2,TRBD2,14,NA,TRBV6-5,CASSYRGRAGELFF,TGTGCCAGCAGTTATCGCGGGAGGGCGGGGGAGCTGTTTTTT
TRBJ1-1,NA,14,NA,TRBV4-1,CASSQGVRDTEAFF,TGCGCCAGCAGCCAAGGGGTCAGGGACACTGAAGCTTTCTTT
TRBJ2-3,NA,15,NA,TRBV7-8,CASRLLGAFTDTQYF,TGTGCCAGCAGGCTGCTGGGGGCATTCACAGATACGCAGTATTTT
TRBJ2-1,TRBD2,15,NA,TRBV11-2,CASSLRLAGGNEQFF,TGTGCCAGCAGCCTCCGACTAGCGGGAGGCAATGAGCAGTTCTTC
TRBJ2-5,NA,13,NA,TRBV30,CAGSGLFQETQYF,TGTGCCGGGAGCGGGTTGTTCCAAGAGACCCAGTACTTC
TRBJ2-7,TRBD1,13,NA,TRBV5-8,CASSSYRGLEQYF,TGTGCCAGCAGCTCTTACAGGGGGCTCGAGCAGTACTTC
TRBJ2-7,TRBD2,15,NA,TRBV5-6,CASRAKAGASYEQYF,TGTGCCAGCAGGGCGAAGGCGGGAGCCTCCTACGAGCAGTACTTC
TRBJ2-5,NA,12,NA,TRBV6-5,CASTGSAETQYF,TGTGCCAGCACGGGGTCGGCAGAGACCCAGTACTTC
TRBJ1-1,NA,15,NA,TRBV7-2,CASSSRSRENTEAFF,TGTGCCAGCAGCTCCCGGTCGAGGGAAAACACTGAAGCTTTCTTT
TRBJ2-3,TRBD1,15,NA,TRBV27,CASSRWTGGTDTQYF,TGTGCCAGCAGTCGGTGGACAGGGGGAACAGATACGCAGTATTTT
TRBJ1-1,NA,12,few,TRBV2,CASSETVTEAFF,TGTGCCAGCAGTGAGACAGTCACTGAAGCTTTCTTT
TRBJ2-5,NA,15,NA,TRBV7-9,CASSLALADQETQYF,TGTGCCAGCAGCTTAGCGTTAGCAGACCAAGAGACCCAGTACTTC
TRBJ2-7,NA,12,NA,TRBV28,CASSPMVGAQYF,TGTGCCAGCAGCCCAATGGTGGGAGCGCAGTACTTC
TRBJ2-2,TRBD2,16,NA,TRBV10-2,CASSGTGTSGAGELFF,TGCGCCAGCAGTGGCACCGGGACTAGCGGGGCCGGGGAGCTGTTTTTT
TRBJ2-2,NA,16,NA,TRBV7-5,CARSSGDRGNTGELFF,TGTGCCAGAAGCTCAGGGGACAGGGGGAATACCGGGGAGCTGTTTTTT
TRBJ1-2,NA,15,NA,TRBV7-2,CASSPVGEADYGYTF,TGTGCCAGCAGCCCAGTTGGGGAGGCGGACTATGGCTACACCTTC
TRBJ1-2,NA,15,few,TRBV28,CASSLWTDSNYGYTF,TGTGCCAGCAGTTTATGGACAGATTCTAACTATGGCTACACCTTC
TRBJ2-7,TRBD1,14,NA,TRBV9,CASSQGTGSYGQYF,TGTGCCAGCAGCCAGGGGACAGGGAGCTACGGGCAGTACTTC
TRBJ2-7,TRBD1,14,once,TRBV7-9,CASSWGQGGYEQYF,TGTGCCAGCAGCTGGGGACAGGGCGGGTACGAGCAGTACTTC
TRBJ2-5,NA,13,NA,TRBV14,CASSRDRQETQYF,TGTGCCAGCAGCCGAGACAGACAAGAGACCCAGTACTTC
TRBJ2-1,NA,12,NA,TRBV5-1,CASSGDLNEQFF,TGCGCCAGCAGCGGGGACTTAAATGAGCAGTTCTTC
TRBJ2-7,NA,13,NA,TRBV6-1,CASRGTALYEQYF,TGTGCCAGCAGGGGGACTGCCCTATACGAGCAGTACTTC
TRBJ2-6,TRBD2,17,NA,TRBV2,CASSPTSPDSGANGLTF,TGTGCCAGCAGCCCGACTAGCCCAGACTCTGGGGCCAACGGCCTGACTTTC
TRBJ2-3,TRBD1,15,once,TRBV4-2,CASSQRQGGTDTQYF,TGTGCCAGCAGCCAGAGACAGGGGGGGACAGATACGCAGTATTTT
TRBJ2-7,NA,14,NA,TRBV19,CASSIRGTTYEQYF,TGTGCCAGTAGTATCCGAGGGACAACCTACGAGCAGTACTTC
TRBJ1-1,NA,13,few,TRBV30,CAFATALNTEAFF,TGTGCCTTTGCGACAGCCCTGAACACTGAAGCTTTCTTT
TRBJ1-1,TRBD1,14,NA,TRBV4-1,CASSQRTGRGEAFF,TGCGCCAGCAGCCAACGGACAGGGAGAGGGGAAGCTTTCTTT
TRBJ1-1,NA,12,NA,TRBV19,CASSQGNTEAFF,TGTGCCAGTAGCCAGGGGAACACTGAAGCTTTCTTT